The source of this TCR beta chain is a study of T cells after yellow fever vaccination. Study findings and constraints: Secondary responses were weaker yet peaked faster, day 5 versus 15.

There are a few counts of this clonotype. The antigen remains undetermined. TCRdb reanalysed the 5' RACE reads using MiXCR and keeps one entry per CDR3 protein. The sample shows around 590,000 distinct CDR3 sequences, 9% to 15% of them seen only once. With 3 bases clipped from V and 8 bases from J, the junction kept 13 bases outside the gene matches. The CDR3 is 16 residues long. This chain joins TRBV12-3 or TRBV12-4 and TRBJ2-4; 7 nucleotides agree with TRBD2. This TCR derives from a man in his thirties or forties who received the YFV17D yellow fever vaccine. This sample comprised PBMCs, obtained on the day of the yellow fever booster vaccination. The CDR3 DNA reads TGTGCCAGCAGTTTGGCCCAGGGCGGGAGAACTCACATTCAGTACTTC. As protein: CASSLAQGGRTHIQYF.